These 28 T cell receptor beta chains were sequenced from one sample in a study of cytomegalovirus exposure and HLA in healthy donors. 60 Vbeta and 13 Jbeta primers were used in PCR. Some clones are missing from TCRdb's copy, which holds only in-frame ones; the method was immunoSEQ multiplex PCR. The sample holds roughly 62,000 clones, about 77% seen once. Input material: PBMCs. These TCRs come from a woman aged 30 to 39 in good health and CMV-seronegative.

Comments on this clone: At one end, the junction sequence differs from germline, possibly due to a read error. The V call is TRBV5-4, the J call TRBJ2-1; 14 bases agree with TRBD2. Germline lookup yields CDR1 SGHNT and CDR2 YYREEE (reference sequence). There are 17 residues in the CDR3. CDR3 protein: CASSLTGLAGVVNEQFF. CDR3 DNA: TGTGCTAGCAGCTTGACGGGACTAGCGGGAGTGGTAAATGAGCAGTTCTTC.

The chain recombines TRBV9 with TRBJ2-2; 11 bases line up with TRBD2. The J segment lost 6 bases and the V segment lost 2 bases, leaving 6 bases of the junction unmatched. The CDR3 contains 16 residues. Germline V gene sequence: CDR1 SGDLS, CDR2 YYNGEE. For the CDR3, the DNA is TGTGCCAGCAGCGTTAGCGGGAGGGCCAGCGCCGGGGAGCTGTTTTTT. It translates to CASSVSGRASAGELFF.

This chain connects TRBV5-5 to TRBJ2-7; TRBD2 matches 8 bases. The CDR3 contains 16 residues. V dropped 1 base and J dropped 3; count of bases not matched to a gene: 9. Germline V gene data show CDR1 as SGHKS and CDR2 as YYEKEE (reference sequence). Here the CDR3 DNA reads TGTGCCAGCAGCTTGAGTAGTAGCGGGACTAGCTACGAGCAGTACGTC. Translation: CASSLSSSGTSYEQYV.

The chain employs TRBV11-2 and TRBJ2-7; TRBD2 matches 9 bases. In germline, CDR1 is SGHAT, CDR2 FQNNGV. There are 15 residues in the CDR3. Trimming took 3 bases from V and 5 from J; bases not matched to a gene: 8. CDR3 residues: CASSLSDSGSHEQYF. DNA of the CDR3: TGTGCCAGCAGCTTGTCGGATAGCGGGAGCCACGAGCAGTACTTC.

The J gene is TRBJ2-1, the V gene TRBV11-2; D is unclear. The CDR3 is 14 amino acids. The V gene lost 3 bases and the J gene lost 10 bases, with 16 bases spanning the gap. In germline, CDR1 is SGHAT, CDR2 FQNNGV. The CDR3: CASSLNTLTGEQFF. DNA for the CDR3: TGTGCCAGCAGCTTGAATACTTTGACTGGGGAGCAGTTCTTC. Full variable domain (outside the CDR3, taken from reference TRBV11-2 and TRBJ2-1): EAGVAQSPRYKIIEKRQSVAFWCNPISGHATLYWYQQILGQGPKLLIQFQNNGVVDDSQLPKDRFSAERLKGVDSTLKIQPAKLEDSAVYLCASSLNTLTGEQFFGPGTRLTVL.

This clone was seen only once. V and J are TRBV7-2 and TRBJ2-3, with 8 positions matching TRBD1. Germline V gives CDR1 SGHTA, CDR2 FQGNSA. The CDR3 consists of 17 residues. The V gene end was trimmed by 5 bases and the J gene end by 1 base; junction bases not matched to a gene: 11. The CDR3 is CASSPQRQGMGTDTQYF. The DNA of the CDR3 is TGTGCCAGCAGCCCACAACGACAGGGGATGGGCACAGATACGCAGTATTTT.

The chain employs TRBV30 and TRBJ2-7; D perhaps matches TRBD2 (5 bases). Trimming took off 0 bases at V and 3 bases at J, with 9 bases between the two ends. Germline CDR1 and CDR2: GTSNPN and SVGIG (reference sequence). The CDR3 loop spans 13 amino acids. As DNA, the CDR3 is TGTGCCTGGAGTGTACAGAGGGTCTACGAGCAGTACTTC. Translation: CAWSVQRVYEQYF.

The chain recombines TRBV4-1 with TRBJ1-3; a weak D match, TRBD1 (5 bases). The V and J ends lost 0 bases and 0 bases respectively, with 12 bases between them. From germline, CDR1 is MGHRA and CDR2 YSYEKL. The CDR3 has 17 residues. DNA of the CDR3: TGCGCCAGCAGCCAAGATCGATTGACAGACTCTGGAAACACCATATATTTT. It is translated as CASSQDRLTDSGNTIYF.

The V gene is TRBV29-1, the J gene TRBJ1-6; 7 bases fit TRBD1. This CDR3 contains 13 residues. Germline V gene lookup returns CDR1 SQVTM and CDR2 ANQGSEA. The V segment lost 4 bases and the J segment 8 bases; nucleotides outside the gene matches: 5. CDR3 sequence: CSVGQGVDSPLHF. CDR3 bases: TGCAGCGTTGGTCAGGGGGTTGATTCACCCCTCCACTTT.

The chain is built from TRBV18 and TRBJ2-2, with 15 bases matching TRBD2. J was trimmed by 0 bases and V by 6 bases; bases with no gene match: 11. The CDR3 is made up of 20 amino acids. Germline CDR1 reads KGHSH; CDR2 reads LQKENI. The CDR3 spells CASSPPGLAGGFSNTGELFF. As DNA, the CDR3 is TGTGCCAGCTCCCCGCCGGGACTAGCGGGAGGCTTTTCGAACACCGGGGAGCTGTTTTTT.

This chain uses TRBV30 with TRBJ1-1; 11 positions match TRBD1. Germline CDR1 reads GTSNPN; CDR2 reads SVGIG (reference sequence). The CDR3 loop spans 15 amino acids. V shed 3 bases, J shed 4 bases, and the junction held 7 bases outside the gene matches. The CDR3 DNA follows: TGTGCCTGGAGGGGGGACAGGGGGTTGAGCACTGAAGCTTTCTTT. Translated, it gives CAWRGDRGLSTEAFF.

The chain carries TRBV7-9 and TRBJ2-1; the match to TRBD2 covers 7 bases. The germline gives CDR1 SEHNR, CDR2 FQNEAQ (reference sequence). This CDR3 is 13 amino acids long. The ends lost 4 bases at V and 4 bases at J; junction bases unmatched: 1. The DNA for the CDR3 is TGTGCCAGCAGCTGGGGAGGGTACAATGAGCAGTTCTTC. This translates into CASSWGGYNEQFF.

There are a few counts of this clone. The chain combines TRBV6-1 with TRBJ2-3; 11 bases line up with TRBD2. CDR3 length: 17 residues. Looked up from germline, CDR1 is MNHNS and CDR2 is SASEGT. V trimming: 2 bases; J trimming: 2 bases; junction bases outside the gene matches: 6. This CDR3 is CASSERIAGGTTDTQYF. The CDR3 nucleotides read TGTGCCAGCAGTGAACGAATAGCGGGAGGGACCACAGATACGCAGTATTTT.

V and J are TRBV5-1 and TRBJ2-2; TRBD2 matches 7 bases. V trimming: 0 bases; J trimming: 2 bases; junction bases outside the gene matches: 4. CDR1 is SGHRS, CDR2 YFSETQ, per germline. This CDR3 spans 16 amino acids. The CDR3 protein is CASSLGLAENTGELFF. The CDR3 bases are TGCGCCAGCAGCTTGGGGCTAGCGGAAAACACCGGGGAGCTGTTTTTT.

The genes are TRBV5-6 and TRBJ2-7; TRBD2 aligns across 9 bases. CDR1 and CDR2 (germline): SGHDT, YYEEEE. This CDR3 is built from 15 residues. Trimming cost V 0 bases and J 3 bases; bases outside gene matches: 4. The CDR3 DNA reads as TGTGCCAGCAGCTTGGGGGTGACTAGCGGCTACGAGCAGTACGTC. Its translation is CASSLGVTSGYEQYV.

The chain uses TRBV6-1 and TRBJ2-7; possible D gene TRBD1, 6 bases. This CDR3 is 13 amino acids long. The V end lost 2 bases, the J end lost 7 bases, and 12 bases lay between the germline ends. The germline V gene encodes CDR1 MNHNS and CDR2 SASEGT. The DNA for the CDR3 is TGTGCCAGCAGTGAACAGGGGTTGGGGGAGCAGTACGTC. Its protein is CASSEQGLGEQYV.

The chain has TRBV7-9 and TRBJ2-2, with D perhaps matching TRBD1 (6 bases). Trimming removed 5 bases at V and 5 bases at J, with 12 bases between. This CDR3 is 14 amino acids long. Per the germline V gene, CDR1 is SEHNR and CDR2 is FQNEAQ (reference sequence). The CDR3 spells CASSHPQGTGELFF. CDR3 sequence (DNA): TGTGCCAGCAGCCATCCCCAGGGGACCGGGGAGCTGTTTTTT.

The DNA of the CDR3 is TGTGCCTGGGACAGGGGGCGGGACACTGAAGCTTTCTTT. Amino acids: CAWDRGRDTEAFF. This sequence joins TRBV30 and TRBJ1-1; 10 nucleotides agree with TRBD1. Per the germline V gene, CDR1 is GTSNPN and CDR2 is SVGIG (reference sequence). V lost 5 bases, J lost 3 bases, and 3 bases stayed unmatched. This CDR3 region has 13 residues.

The gene calls are TRBV4-3 and TRBJ1-3, with unresolved D. CDR3 length equals 18 residues. From germline, CDR1 is LGHNA and CDR2 YSLEER. The V and J ends lost 0 bases and 4 bases respectively, with 19 bases between them. CDR3 amino acids: CASSQDVAAWSSGNTIYF. The CDR3 nucleotides are TGCGCCAGCAGCCAAGATGTGGCCGCCTGGTCCTCCGGAAACACCATATATTTT.

Concerning this clone itself: Sequence at one end of the junction differs from germline and may be a read error. This chain connects TRBV29-1 to TRBJ1-1, with 7 nucleotides matching TRBD1. This CDR3 comprises 13 residues. The V gene's germline CDR1 is SQVTM and CDR2 ANQGSEA. The CDR3 is CSVEMTGSAEALF. The CDR3, as DNA: TGCAGCGTTGAAATGACAGGGTCCGCTGAAGCTCTCTTT.

The chain carries TRBV28 and TRBJ2-2; 11 bases are shared with TRBD1. The junction had 11 bases not matched to a gene; V was cut back by 10 bases and J by 4 bases. CDR1 MDHEN and CDR2 SYDVKM come from the germline V gene. The CDR3 has 16 amino acids. The CDR3 sequence is CATTGGDRGSTGELFF. The CDR3 DNA follows: TGTGCCACTACGGGCGGGGACAGGGGGTCCACCGGGGAGCTGTTTTTT. The full variable domain, with the rest looked up from reference TRBV28 and TRBJ2-2, is DVKVTQSSRYLVKRTGEKVFLECVQDMDHENMFWYRQDPGLGLRLIYFSYDVKMKEKGDIPEGYSVSREKKERFSLILESASTNQTSMYLCATTGGDRGSTGELFFGEGSRLTVL.

The gene calls are TRBV6-1 and TRBJ2-7; D perhaps matches TRBD1 (5 bases). The CDR3 is 15 residues long. V was pared by 2 bases and J by 0 bases, with 11 bases between. CDR1 is MNHNS and CDR2 is SASEGT in the germline V gene. The CDR3 reads CASSEQGLGSYEQYV. CDR3 bases: TGTGCCAGCAGTGAACAGGGATTGGGCTCCTACGAGCAGTACGTC.

The chain is built from TRBV5-6 and TRBJ2-3; D is perhaps TRBD2 (5 bases). V was pared by 4 bases and J by 4 bases, with 19 bases between. The CDR3 contains 16 residues. The germline V gene has CDR1 SGHDT and CDR2 YYEEEE. CDR3 sequence: CASSPLGAALPDTQYF. In DNA, the CDR3 is TGTGCCAGCAGCCCCCTCGGAGCGGCCCTCCCAGATACGCAGTATTTT.

This chain's CDR3 is CASSPRTGWGTDTQYF. The CDR3 DNA follows: TGTGCCAGCAGCCCCAGAACAGGGTGGGGCACAGATACGCAGTATTTT. This sequence joins TRBV7-2 and TRBJ2-3; possibly TRBD1 for D (6 bases). V lost 5 bases, J lost 1 base, and 16 bases lay in between. The CDR3 is made up of 16 amino acids. The germline V gene encodes CDR1 SGHTA and CDR2 FQGNSA.

V is TRBV4-1 and J is TRBJ2-7; a possible D gene is TRBD2 (7 bases). The germline V gene encodes CDR1 MGHRA and CDR2 YSYEKL. Trimming pared 0 bases from V and 4 bases from J, leaving 13 bases between. The CDR3 is 15 amino acids. The CDR3 sequence is CASSQDEGGGYEQYF. The CDR3 coding sequence is TGCGCCAGCAGCCAAGATGAGGGAGGGGGATACGAGCAGTACTTC.

This clone was counted between two and nine times. The rearrangement uses TRBV5-4 and TRBJ2-2; TRBD2 might be the D (7 bases). The CDR3 spans 14 residues. Trimming shortened V by 10 bases and J by 4 bases, and 17 bases separated the two germline ends. Germline CDR1 and CDR2: SGHNT and YYREEE (reference sequence). CDR3 loop: CASERGGGTGELFF. DNA for the CDR3: TGTGCCTCCGAGCGCGGGGGCGGCACCGGGGAGCTGTTTTTT. Full variable domain (rest looked up from reference TRBV5-4 and TRBJ2-2): ETGVTQSPTHLIKTRGQQVTLRCSSQSGHNTVSWYQQALGQGPQFIFQYYREEENGRGNFPPRFSGLQFPNYSSELNVNALELDDSALYLCASERGGGTGELFFGEGSRLTVL.

This clone was seen only once. V gene TRBV18 combines with J gene TRBJ2-5, with D perhaps TRBD1 (6 bases). This CDR3 has 16 amino acids. Germline V gives CDR1 KGHSH, CDR2 LQKENI. The V and J ends lost 2 bases and 5 bases respectively, with 18 bases between them. The CDR3 nucleotides are TGTGCCAGCTCACCAAAGCCAACCAGGGGCGCGGAGACCCAGTACTTC. Its translation: CASSPKPTRGAETQYF.

In its sample, this clone was seen a few times. CDR3 sequence reads: CATGTGFDYGYTF. The DNA of the CDR3 is TGTGCCACCGGGACAGGGTTCGACTATGGCTACACCTTC. The chain combines TRBV6-1 with TRBJ1-2; 9 bases line up with TRBD1. Germline V gene sequence: CDR1 MNHNS, CDR2 SASEGT. V was clipped by 10 bases and J by 3 bases; unmatched bases: 6. CDR3 length: 13 residues.